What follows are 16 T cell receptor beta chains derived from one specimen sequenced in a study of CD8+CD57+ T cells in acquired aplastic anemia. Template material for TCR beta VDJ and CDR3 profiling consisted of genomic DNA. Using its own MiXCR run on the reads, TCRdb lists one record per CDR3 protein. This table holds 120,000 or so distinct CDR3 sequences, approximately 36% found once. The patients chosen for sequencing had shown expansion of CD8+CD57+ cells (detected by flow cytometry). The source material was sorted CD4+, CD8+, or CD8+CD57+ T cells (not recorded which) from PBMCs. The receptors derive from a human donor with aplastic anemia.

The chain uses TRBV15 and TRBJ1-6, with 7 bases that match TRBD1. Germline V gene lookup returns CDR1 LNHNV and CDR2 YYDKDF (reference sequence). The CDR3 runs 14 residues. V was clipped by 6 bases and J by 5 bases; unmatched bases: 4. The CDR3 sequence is CATREDRNNSPLHF. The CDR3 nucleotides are TGTGCCACCAGGGAGGACAGGAATAATTCACCCCTCCACTTT.

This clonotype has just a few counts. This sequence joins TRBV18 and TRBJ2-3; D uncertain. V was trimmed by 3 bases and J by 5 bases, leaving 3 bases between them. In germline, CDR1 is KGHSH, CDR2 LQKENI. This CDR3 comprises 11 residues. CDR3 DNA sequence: TGTGCCAGCTCACCGGAAGATACGCAGTATTTT. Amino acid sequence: CASSPEDTQYF.

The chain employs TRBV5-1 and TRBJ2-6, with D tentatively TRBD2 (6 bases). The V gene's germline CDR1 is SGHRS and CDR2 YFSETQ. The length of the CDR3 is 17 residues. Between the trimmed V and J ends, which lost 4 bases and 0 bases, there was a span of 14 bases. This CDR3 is CASSGGLLCSGANVLTF. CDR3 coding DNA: TGCGCCAGCAGCGGGGGACTGCTGTGCTCTGGGGCCAACGTCCTGACTTTC.

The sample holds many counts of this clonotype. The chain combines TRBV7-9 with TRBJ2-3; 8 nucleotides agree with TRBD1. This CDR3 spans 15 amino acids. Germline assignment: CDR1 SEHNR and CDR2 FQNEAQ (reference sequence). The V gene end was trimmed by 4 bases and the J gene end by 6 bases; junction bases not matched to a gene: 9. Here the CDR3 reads CASSSDRVQGDTQYF. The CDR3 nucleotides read TGTGCCAGCAGCTCGGACAGGGTGCAAGGGGATACGCAGTATTTT.

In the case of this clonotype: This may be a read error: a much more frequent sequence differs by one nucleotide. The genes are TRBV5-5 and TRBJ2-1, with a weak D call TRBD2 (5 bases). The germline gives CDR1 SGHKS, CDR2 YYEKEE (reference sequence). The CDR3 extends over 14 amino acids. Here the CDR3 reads CASSLTEVHNEQSF. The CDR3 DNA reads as TGTGCCAGCAGCTTGACGGAGGTGCACAATGAGCAGTCCTTC.

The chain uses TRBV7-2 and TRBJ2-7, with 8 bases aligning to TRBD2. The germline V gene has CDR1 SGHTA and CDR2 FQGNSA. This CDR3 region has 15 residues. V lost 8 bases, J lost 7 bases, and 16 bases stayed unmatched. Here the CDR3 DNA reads TGTGCCAGCGGGGGGGGGGCTCCGGGGGGGTGGGAGCAGTACTTC. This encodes CASGGGAPGGWEQYF.

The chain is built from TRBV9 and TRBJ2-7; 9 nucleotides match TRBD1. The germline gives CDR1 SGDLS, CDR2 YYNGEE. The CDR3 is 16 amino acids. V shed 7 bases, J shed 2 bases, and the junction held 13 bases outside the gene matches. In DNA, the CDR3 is TGTGCCAGCGGCCCTCGAGGACAGGGGTCCGCCTACGAGCAGTACTTC. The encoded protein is CASGPRGQGSAYEQYF.

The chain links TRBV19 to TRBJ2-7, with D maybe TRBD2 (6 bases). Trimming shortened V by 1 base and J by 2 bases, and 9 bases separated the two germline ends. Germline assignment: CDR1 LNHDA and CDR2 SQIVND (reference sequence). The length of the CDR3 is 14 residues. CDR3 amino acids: CASSIGDSPYEQYF. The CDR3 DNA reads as TGTGCCAGTAGTATAGGGGACTCCCCCTACGAGCAGTACTTC.

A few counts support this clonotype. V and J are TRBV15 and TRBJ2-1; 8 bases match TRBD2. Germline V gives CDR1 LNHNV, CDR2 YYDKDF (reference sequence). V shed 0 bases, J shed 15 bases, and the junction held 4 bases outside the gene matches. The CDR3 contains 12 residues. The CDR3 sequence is CATSRDSGVMFF. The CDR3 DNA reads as TGTGCCACCAGCAGAGATAGCGGGGTCATGTTCTTC.

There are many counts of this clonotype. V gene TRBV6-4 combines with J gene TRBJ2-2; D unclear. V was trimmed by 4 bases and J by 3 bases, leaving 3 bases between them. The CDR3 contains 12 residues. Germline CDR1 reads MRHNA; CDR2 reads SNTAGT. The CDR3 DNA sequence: TGTGCCAGCAGTGCTTACACCGGGGAGCTGTTTTTT. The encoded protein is CASSAYTGELFF.

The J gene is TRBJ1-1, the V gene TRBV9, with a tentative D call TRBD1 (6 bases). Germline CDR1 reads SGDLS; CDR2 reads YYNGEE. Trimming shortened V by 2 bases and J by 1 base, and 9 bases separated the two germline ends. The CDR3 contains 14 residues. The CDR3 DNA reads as TGTGCCAGCAGCGTCCTGACAGGGAACACTGAAGCTTTCTTT. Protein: CASSVLTGNTEAFF.

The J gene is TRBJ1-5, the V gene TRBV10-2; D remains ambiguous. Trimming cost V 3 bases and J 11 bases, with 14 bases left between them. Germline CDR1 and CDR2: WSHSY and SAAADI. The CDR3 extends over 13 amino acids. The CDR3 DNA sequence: TGCGCCAGCAGTGATCCGACCCGTGAGGCCCAGCATTTT. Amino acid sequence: CASSDPTREAQHF.

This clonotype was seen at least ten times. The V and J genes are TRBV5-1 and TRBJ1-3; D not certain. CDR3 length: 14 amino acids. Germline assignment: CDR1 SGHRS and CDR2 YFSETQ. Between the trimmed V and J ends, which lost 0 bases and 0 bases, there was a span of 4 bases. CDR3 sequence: CASSLDSSGNTIYF. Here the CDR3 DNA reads TGCGCCAGCAGCTTGGACAGCTCTGGAAACACCATATATTTT.

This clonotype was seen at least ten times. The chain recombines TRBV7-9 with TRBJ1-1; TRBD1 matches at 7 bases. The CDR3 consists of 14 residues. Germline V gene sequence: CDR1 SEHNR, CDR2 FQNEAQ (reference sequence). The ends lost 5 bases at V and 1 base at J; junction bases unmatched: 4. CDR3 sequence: CASSRGQKNTEAFF. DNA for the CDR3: TGTGCCAGCAGCAGGGGACAGAAGAACACTGAAGCTTTCTTT.

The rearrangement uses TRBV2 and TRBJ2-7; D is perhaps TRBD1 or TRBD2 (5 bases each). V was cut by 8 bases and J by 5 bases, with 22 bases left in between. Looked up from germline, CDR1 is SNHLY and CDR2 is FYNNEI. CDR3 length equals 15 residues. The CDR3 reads CASSRDRQSNHEQYF. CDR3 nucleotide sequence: TGTGCCAGCTCTCGGGATAGACAGTCGAACCACGAGCAGTACTTC. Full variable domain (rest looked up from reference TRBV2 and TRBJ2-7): EPEVTQTPSHQVTQMGQEVILRCVPISNHLYFYWYRQILGQKVEFLVSFYNNEISEKSEIFDDQFSVERPDGSNFTLKIRSTKLEDSAMYFCASSRDRQSNHEQYFGPGTRLTVT.

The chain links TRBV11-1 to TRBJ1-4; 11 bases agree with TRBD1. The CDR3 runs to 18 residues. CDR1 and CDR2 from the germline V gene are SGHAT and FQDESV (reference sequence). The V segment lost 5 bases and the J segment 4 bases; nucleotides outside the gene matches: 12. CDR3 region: CASSDFWDRGFHNEKLFF. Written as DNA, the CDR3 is TGTGCCAGCAGCGACTTCTGGGACAGGGGGTTCCATAATGAAAAACTGTTTTTT.